The 19 T cell receptor beta chains listed next were all sequenced from one sample in a study of CD8 T cells in ankylosing spondylitis. General study findings and limits: Several highly homologous variants made up a TCR beta motif, and this motif appeared characteristic of ankylosing spondylitis blood.

Each CDR3 protein is one row after TCRdb ran MiXCR on the 5' RACE reads. The table lists roughly 700,000 distinct CDR3 sequences, about 20% of them singletons. Which antigens these TCRs recognize remains unknown. The specimen sequenced was blood, either unsorted or a sorted T cell fraction (not recorded which). These receptors came from a male donor with ankylosing spondylitis.

This clonotype was found a few times. CDR3 sequence: CASSLGGLPNTGELFF. CDR3 nucleotide sequence: TGTGCCAGCAGTTTAGGCGGTCTACCGAACACCGGGGAGCTGTTTTTT. The rearrangement joins TRBV12-3 or TRBV12-4 to TRBJ2-2, with D uncertain. The CDR3 length is 16 residues. Between the trimmed V and J ends, which lost 1 base and 0 bases, there was a span of 9 bases.

This clonotype occurred a few times. V gene TRBV5-1 combines with J gene TRBJ1-5; D unclear. This CDR3 spans 13 amino acids. V was trimmed by 6 bases and J by 2 bases, leaving 9 bases between them. From germline, CDR1 is SGHRS and CDR2 YFSETQ. The CDR3 DNA is TGCGCCAGCATCTTATTGGGCAATCAGCCCCAGCATTTT. Translating it yields CASILLGNQPQHF.

This rearrangement joins TRBV10-3 to TRBJ2-5; 12 bases are a match to TRBD2. The CDR3 spans 15 residues. V shed 8 bases, J shed 3 bases, and the junction held 7 bases outside the gene matches. Per germline, CDR1 ENHRY and CDR2 SYGVKD. The CDR3 here is CAIGLAGGFEETQYF. DNA of the CDR3: TGTGCCATCGGCCTAGCGGGAGGGTTTGAAGAGACCCAGTACTTC.

The gene calls are TRBV4-2 and TRBJ2-5, with D possibly matching TRBD2 (6 bases). Germline V CDR1 and CDR2: LGHNA, YNFKEQ. This CDR3 comprises 19 residues. Trimming removed 0 bases from V and 1 base from J, with 21 bases in between. The CDR3 sequence: CASSQDFRSERATQETQYF. CDR3 sequence (DNA): TGTGCCAGCAGCCAAGATTTTCGAAGTGAGCGGGCAACCCAAGAGACCCAGTACTTC.

The chain joins TRBV25-1 to TRBJ1-6; tentatively, D is TRBD1 (5 bases). Germline V gives CDR1 MGHDK, CDR2 SYGVNS. V was cut by 8 bases and J by 7 bases, with 15 bases left in between. The CDR3 contains 14 residues. CDR3 protein: CASRRSGPNSPLHF. For the CDR3, the DNA is TGTGCCAGCCGTAGGTCAGGGCCGAATTCACCCCTCCACTTT.

The chain couples TRBV5-1 to TRBJ2-7; tentatively, D is TRBD2 (6 bases). Germline CDR1 and CDR2: SGHRS and YFSETQ. The V end was cut by 5 bases, the J end by 0 bases, with 12 bases between. The CDR3 consists of 14 residues. The CDR3 region is CASRPEEGSYEQYF. The DNA for the CDR3 is TGCGCCAGCAGACCGGAGGAGGGCTCCTACGAGCAGTACTTC.

V and J are TRBV6-1 and TRBJ2-5; D ambiguous. Germline assignment: CDR1 MNHNS and CDR2 SASEGT. Trimming shortened V by 6 bases and J by 5 bases, and 13 bases separated the two germline ends. The CDR3 has 13 residues. The CDR3 DNA sequence: TGTGCCAGCAGGGTCCCCAACGGCGAGACCCAGTACTTC. It codes for CASRVPNGETQYF.

The CDR3 is CATSLSGGGGETQYF. The CDR3 bases are TGTGCCACCAGCCTAAGCGGCGGAGGTGGAGAGACCCAGTACTTC. The chain recombines TRBV15 with TRBJ2-5; tentatively, D is TRBD2 (5 bases). V lost 5 bases and J lost 4, with 17 bases in between. The germline V gene has CDR1 LNHNV and CDR2 YYDKDF (reference sequence). The CDR3 contains 15 residues.

This clonotype was recorded a few times. This chain uses TRBV6-1 with TRBJ2-7, with 8 bases aligning to TRBD2. The V and J ends lost 7 bases and 2 bases, in that order; junction bases with no gene match: 4. Germline CDR1 MNHNS, CDR2 SASEGT. The CDR3 has 13 amino acids. CDR3 sequence (DNA): TGTGCCAGCATACCAGCGGGAGCCTACGAGCAGTACTTC. Protein: CASIPAGAYEQYF.

This clonotype was recorded many times. The CDR3 spells CATSRDRGETQYF. The CDR3 DNA reads as TGTGCCACCTCCCGGGACAGGGGAGAGACCCAGTACTTC. The rearrangement uses TRBV7-8 and TRBJ2-5; 10 bases line up with TRBD1. Trimming took 10 bases from V and 4 from J; bases not matched to a gene: 6. Germline V gene sequence: CDR1 SGHVS, CDR2 FQNEAQ. This CDR3 is built from 13 residues.

V gene TRBV2 combines with J gene TRBJ2-7; no clear D gene. The CDR3 has 13 amino acids. V was trimmed by 4 bases and J by 1 base, leaving 8 bases between them. In germline, CDR1 is SNHLY, CDR2 FYNNEI. The CDR3 DNA reads TGTGCCAGCAGTGTTTTACGGTCCTACGAGCAGTACTTC. It is translated as CASSVLRSYEQYF.

This clonotype was observed a few times. V gene TRBV12-3 or TRBV12-4 combines with J gene TRBJ2-2, with 13 bases fitting TRBD2. The CDR3 has 18 residues. V shed 5 bases and J 0 bases; nucleotides not matched to a gene: 6. CDR3 DNA sequence: TGTGCCAGCAGTCGAAGACTAGCGGGGGGATCGAACACCGGGGAGCTGTTTTTT. It is translated as CASSRRLAGGSNTGELFF.

This clonotype was found a few times. The chain carries TRBV5-1 and TRBJ1-6; TRBD1 matches 7 bases. Unmatched junction bases numbered 9, after V lost 5 bases and J lost 7 bases. Germline-derived CDR1 and CDR2 are SGHRS and YFSETQ. The CDR3 is made up of 15 amino acids. The CDR3, as DNA: TGCGCCAGCAGACCGCTCGACAGGGCGAATTCACCCCTCCACTTT. This encodes CASRPLDRANSPLHF.

This clonotype has only a few counts. J is TRBJ1-2 and V is TRBV2; no clear D. The V end lost 4 bases, the J end lost 4 bases, and 13 bases lay between the germline ends. From germline, CDR1 is SNHLY and CDR2 FYNNEI. CDR3 length equals 14 residues. In nucleotides, the CDR3 is TGTGCCAGCAGTGTATCCCCAACCCTCTATGGCTACACCTTC. Protein product: CASSVSPTLYGYTF.

The rearrangement joins TRBV12-3 or TRBV12-4 to TRBJ2-3; 12 bases agree with TRBD2. Losses at the gene ends were 5 bases for V and 2 bases for J; bases not matched to a gene: 5. This CDR3 has 16 amino acids. The CDR3 reads CASSPTSGGDTDTQYF. DNA for the CDR3: TGTGCCAGCAGTCCGACTAGCGGGGGCGACACAGATACGCAGTATTTT.

This rearrangement joins TRBV24-1 to TRBJ1-2, with D uncertain. Germline loops: CDR1 KGHDR, CDR2 SFDVKD. Trimming stripped 4 bases from V and 2 bases from J, with 4 bases between. The CDR3 loop spans 12 amino acids. The CDR3 sequence is CATSDRNYGYTF. The CDR3 DNA reads TGTGCCACCAGTGACCGCAACTATGGCTACACCTTC.

This clonotype turned up a few times. The gene calls are TRBV12-3 or TRBV12-4 and TRBJ1-3, with 10 positions matching TRBD1. The CDR3 is 18 residues long. J was trimmed by 0 bases and V by 6 bases; bases with no gene match: 11. As DNA, the CDR3 is TGTGCCAGCAGCCGCCTCGGGACAGGGGCTAGCTCTGGAAACACCATATATTTT. It encodes CASSRLGTGASSGNTIYF.

V gene TRBV7-2 combines with J gene TRBJ1-1; D gene unclear. This CDR3 has 15 amino acids. From germline, CDR1 is SGHTA and CDR2 FQGNSA. With 1 base removed from V and 5 bases from J, the gap between germline ends came to 14 bases. CDR3 amino acids: CASSLGVSGWTEAFF. The CDR3, as DNA: TGTGCCAGCAGCTTAGGGGTTTCAGGTTGGACTGAAGCTTTCTTT.

In its sample, this clonotype was seen many times. The chain carries TRBV7-2 and TRBJ2-3; 12 nucleotides align to TRBD1. The germline V gene has CDR1 SGHTA and CDR2 FQGNSA. The CDR3 length is 15 residues. Trimming removed 3 bases from V and 6 bases from J; junction bases left unmatched: 4. CDR3 sequence (DNA): TGTGCCAGCAGCTTGGGACAGGGGGCTATGGATACGCAGTATTTT. Protein: CASSLGQGAMDTQYF. Filled out from reference TRBV7-2 and TRBJ2-3, the complete variable domain reads GAGVSQSPSNKVTEKGKDVELRCDPISGHTALYWYRQSLGQGLEFLIYFQGNSAPDKSGLPSDRFSAERTGGSVSTLTIQRTQQEDSAVYLCASSLGQGAMDTQYFGPGTRLTVL.